Listed below are T cell receptor beta chains from one sample, sequenced in a study of blood T cell repertoires in COVID-19. The table came from immunoSEQ multiplex PCR; TCRdb's copy has only in-frame clones and leaves some out. The sample shows around 190,000 clones, under 85% of them seen only once. Specimen: peripheral blood. The receptor set was obtained from a human donor in a cohort sampled during active COVID-19. Both conserved end residues are part of each CDR3. The D gene is left open where the match is weak. Not every row has a clone size; where given, it reads once, few, many or a size class.

TRBD1,TRBV19,NA,TRBJ1-5,CASSIGQGIFQPQHF,TGTGCCAGTAGTATAGGACAGGGTATCTTTCAGCCCCAGCATTTT
TRBD2,TRBV7-9,NA,TRBJ2-3,CASSLPGLRTDTQYF,TGTGCCAGCAGCCTTCCGGGACTACGCACAGATACGCAGTATTTT
NA,TRBV2,NA,TRBJ1-1,CASSEALLRVGVTEAFF,TGTGCCAGCAGTGAAGCGCTTCTTCGGGTAGGTGTCACTGAAGCTTTCTTT
NA,TRBV6-6,NA,TRBJ1-3,CASSRSTRHSGNTIYF,TGTGCCAGCAGTCGATCGACTCGTCACTCTGGAAACACCATATATTTT
TRBD2,TRBV11-2,NA,TRBJ2-7,CASSLEGAGGPYEQYF,TGTGCCAGCAGCTTAGAGGGAGCGGGGGGTCCCTACGAGCAGTACTTC
TRBD1,TRBV5-1,NA,TRBJ2-7,CASATFQWTGLRLVYEQYF,TGCGCCAGCGCCACTTTCCAATGGACAGGGCTTCGTCTAGTCTACGAGCAGTACTTC
TRBD1,TRBV9,NA,TRBJ1-1,CASSGTGGPTEAFF,TGTGCCAGCAGCGGGACAGGGGGCCCCACTGAAGCTTTCTTT
NA,TRBV2,few,TRBJ1-1,CASSQGLNTEAFF,TGTGCCAGCAGCCAGGGGCTCAACACTGAAGCTTTCTTT
TRBD1,TRBV7-8,medium-sized,TRBJ1-3,CASSPASQGGNTIYF,TGTGCCAGCAGCCCGGCCTCACAGGGGGGAAACACCATATATTTT
NA,TRBV7-8,NA,TRBJ1-1,CASSLRSQKMNTEAFF,TGTGCCAGCAGCTTACGGTCACAGAAAATGAACACTGAAGCTTTCTTT
NA,TRBV4-1,NA,TRBJ2-6,CASSQGASSSGANVLTF,TGCGCCAGCAGCCAAGGTGCGAGCTCGTCTGGGGCCAACGTCCTGACTTTC
NA,TRBV6-6,NA,TRBJ2-7,CASSLTPMGGRGSYEQYF,TGTGCCAGCAGTCTAACCCCCATGGGGGGGCGGGGCTCTTACGAGCAGTACTTC
NA,TRBV4-1,once,TRBJ2-7,CASSPRPAADEQYF,TGCGCCAGCAGCCCTCGGCCCGCGGCGGACGAGCAGTACTTC
NA,TRBV19,few,TRBJ2-7,CASSSRRAPYEQYF,TGTGCCAGTAGTTCCCGGCGGGCCCCCTACGAGCAGTACTTC
NA,TRBV3-1/TRBV3-2,NA,TRBJ1-5,CASSHGPYSNQPQHF,TGTGCCAGCAGCCATGGGCCTTATAGCAATCAGCCCCAGCATTTT
NA,TRBV19,NA,TRBJ1-3,CASSISGVTGNTIYF,TGTGCCAGTAGTATTTCGGGGGTTACTGGAAACACCATATATTTT
TRBD1,TRBV11-2,NA,TRBJ2-3,CASSSLRGRVDTQYF,TGTGCCAGCAGCTCTCTTAGGGGGCGGGTAGATACGCAGTATTTT
TRBD2,TRBV27,NA,TRBJ2-7,CASSPGLGGEQYF,TGTGCCAGCAGTCCCGGACTAGGCGGCGAGCAGTACTTC
TRBD2,TRBV2,NA,TRBJ2-1,CASSMTKGDYSEQFF,TGTGCCAGCAGTATGACTAAAGGGGACTACTCTGAGCAGTTCTTC
NA,TRBV7-2,NA,TRBJ1-2,CAIGVDTF,TGTGCCATCGGGGTGGACACCTTC
NA,TRBV5-1,NA,TRBJ1-4,CASSLDSPNEKLFF,TGCGCCAGCAGCTTGGACAGCCCTAATGAAAAACTGTTTTTT
NA,TRBV19,once,TRBJ2-1,CASTGFNEQFF,TGTGCCAGTACCGGGTTCAATGAGCAGTTCTTC
TRBD2,TRBV5-1,NA,TRBJ2-1,CASSREGQGGNEQFF,TGCGCCAGCAGCCGGGAGGGGCAGGGTGGCAATGAGCAGTTCTTC
NA,TRBV5-4,once,TRBJ2-5,CASSGDPGVQETQYF,TGTGCCAGCAGCGGCGACCCGGGGGTCCAAGAGACCCAGTACTTC
TRBD1,TRBV11-2,NA,TRBJ2-7,CASRQGATYEQYF,TGTGCCAGCAGACAGGGGGCCACCTACGAGCAGTACTTC
TRBD2,TRBV6-5,NA,TRBJ2-1,CASSLAGGPNEQFF,TGTGCCAGCAGTTTGGCGGGGGGGCCCAATGAGCAGTTCTTC
TRBD2,TRBV18,NA,TRBJ2-3,CASSPQASGGTTDTQYF,TGTGCCAGCTCACCTCAAGCTAGCGGGGGGACCACAGATACGCAGTATTTT